The TCR beta chain described here comes from a study of control samples from healthy donors and cancer patients. Measured with immunoSEQ multiplex PCR; TCRdb has only the in-frame clones, and not every one. The profile shows about 120,000 clones, approximately 89% of them singletons. V gave up 1 base and J gave up 2 bases, with 17 bases separating them. Germline assignment: CDR1 SEHNR and CDR2 FQNEAQ (reference sequence). CDR3 length: 17 residues. This sequence joins TRBV7-9 and TRBJ1-1, with D perhaps matching TRBD1 (5 bases). This TCR was sampled from a middle-aged man in good health. What was sequenced was blood. CDR3 in DNA: TGTGCCAGCAGCTTAGTCCCGGGACGGAAATATAACACTGAAGCTTTCTTT. Translated, it gives CASSLVPGRKYNTEAFF.